This passage covers 15 T cell receptor beta chains from one sample sequenced in a study of blood T cell repertoires in COVID-19 (TCRdb year 2020). The library was generated by the immunoSEQ multiplex PCR assay. TCRdb's version of the immuneACCESS table is confined to in-frame rearrangements and falls short of the full clone set. An unresolved V gene accounts for under half of the shortfall where checked; the remainder is of unknown origin. The sample has around 220,000 clones on record, roughly 89% of them singletons. The ten largest clones capture 6.8% of the sample. Sequencing was carried out using PBMCs or T cells enriched from blood (not recorded which). The source of these receptors is a middle-aged woman who had recovered from COVID-19.

The chain couples TRBV5-5 to TRBJ2-7, with 12 bases that match TRBD1. In germline, CDR1 is SGHKS, CDR2 YYEKEE (reference sequence). The V and J ends lost 4 bases and 1 base, in that order; junction bases with no gene match: 3. This CDR3 region has 15 residues. This chain's CDR3 is CASSRDRGLSYEQYV. CDR3 nucleotides: TGTGCCAGCAGCCGGGACAGGGGGCTTTCCTACGAGCAGTACGTC.

This clone was observed a single time. The chain joins TRBV29-1 to TRBJ2-7; 8 nucleotides line up with TRBD1. The CDR3 has 13 residues. The trim removed 6 bases at V and 4 bases at J, leaving 8 bases unmatched. From germline, CDR1 is SQVTM and CDR2 ANQGSEA. In DNA form, the CDR3 reads TGCAGCGTCATGACAGGGGATAAATACGAGCAGTACTTC. Translating gives CSVMTGDKYEQYF.

This chain joins TRBV7-2 and TRBJ2-4; D is perhaps TRBD1 (5 bases). V shed 4 bases and J shed 8 bases, with 12 bases lying between them. Looked up from germline, CDR1 is SGHTA and CDR2 is FQGNSA. The CDR3 runs 13 residues. DNA for the CDR3: TGTGCCAGCAGCTGGGAAGAAGGGGACATTCAGTACTTC. Amino acid sequence: CASSWEEGDIQYF. The variable domain in full, completed from reference TRBV7-2 and TRBJ2-4, reads GAGVSQSPSNKVTEKGKDVELRCDPISGHTALYWYRQSLGQGLEFLIYFQGNSAPDKSGLPSDRFSAERTGGSVSTLTIQRTQQEDSAVYLCASSWEEGDIQYFGAGTRLSVL.

This rearrangement joins TRBV11-3 to TRBJ1-2; 8 nucleotides agree with TRBD1. The CDR3 is made up of 13 amino acids. The V gene end was trimmed by 5 bases and the J gene end by 4 bases; junction bases not matched to a gene: 3. Germline V gene data show CDR1 as SGHNT and CDR2 as YENEEA. The CDR3 DNA reads as TGTGCCAGCAGCCCCGGGACAGGCTATGGCTACACCTTC. Encoded protein: CASSPGTGYGYTF.

The chain links TRBV11-2 to TRBJ2-5, with TRBD2 matching over 8 bases. In germline, CDR1 is SGHAT, CDR2 FQNNGV. J gave up 2 bases and V 5 bases, and 13 bases lay outside the gene matches. The length of the CDR3 is 17 residues. The CDR3 region has the DNA TGTGCCAGCAGCCGTACCGGTGGGGCTAGCGGGCAAGAGACCCAGTACTTC. It is translated as CASSRTGGASGQETQYF.

This sequence joins TRBV28 and TRBJ1-1; no clear D gene. This CDR3 contains 13 residues. Germline loops: CDR1 MDHEN, CDR2 SYDVKM. V lost 5 bases and J lost 6, with 13 bases in between. The CDR3 is CASSQKLGSEAFF. CDR3 coding DNA: TGTGCCAGCAGTCAAAAACTAGGGTCTGAAGCTTTCTTT.

The chain is built from TRBV5-4 and TRBJ2-3; perhaps TRBD2 as D (5 bases). The V gene's germline CDR1 is SGHNT and CDR2 YYREEE (reference sequence). The CDR3 sequence is 15 residues long. V lost 1 base to trimming and J lost 0 bases, with 9 bases between them. The DNA for the CDR3 is TGTGCCAGCAGCTTGAGCCTAGCTAGCACAGATACGCAGTATTTT. It specifies CASSLSLASTDTQYF.

The CDR3 sequence: CASSPDGSGELFF. In DNA form, the CDR3 reads TGTGCCAGCTCACCCGACGGGAGCGGGGAGCTGTTTTTT. The chain employs TRBV18 and TRBJ2-2, with TRBD2 as a possible D gene (6 bases). Germline V gives CDR1 KGHSH, CDR2 LQKENI. V was clipped by 3 bases and J by 7 bases, with 9 bases between them. CDR3 length: 13 residues. The full variable domain, with the rest looked up from reference TRBV18 and TRBJ2-2, is NAGVMQNPRHLVRRRGQEARLRCSPMKGHSHVYWYRQLPEEGLKFMVYLQKENIIDESGMPKERFSAEFPKEGPSILRIQQVVRGDSAAYFCASSPDGSGELFFGEGSRLTVL.

The V gene is TRBV4-1, the J gene TRBJ1-1; 11 nucleotides match TRBD1. Germline CDR1 MGHRA, CDR2 YSYEKL. This CDR3 contains 16 residues. V shed 4 bases, J shed 5 bases, and the junction held 9 bases outside the gene matches. The CDR3 spells CASSPRTGGHGTEAFF. CDR3 coding DNA: TGCGCCAGCAGCCCTAGGACAGGGGGCCATGGAACTGAAGCTTTCTTT.

V gene TRBV28 combines with J gene TRBJ1-5; no reliable D call. The germline V gene encodes CDR1 MDHEN and CDR2 SYDVKM. Trimming removed 4 bases from V and 4 bases from J, with 11 bases in between. This CDR3 has 14 amino acids. In DNA, the CDR3 is TGTGCCAGCAGTTCCGGGAGCCCAAATCAGCCCCAGCATTTT. It is translated as CASSSGSPNQPQHF.

The genes are TRBV5-1 and TRBJ1-1, with TRBD1 identical over 7 bases. V shed 2 bases and J 7 bases; nucleotides not matched to a gene: 11. Germline V lookup: CDR1 SGHRS, CDR2 YFSETQ. The CDR3 covers 15 residues. CDR3 in amino acids: CASSFGDRERNEAFF. The CDR3 DNA follows: TGCGCCAGCAGCTTTGGCGACAGGGAGAGGAATGAAGCTTTCTTT.

This chain connects TRBV27 to TRBJ2-7, with D maybe TRBD1 (6 bases). V lost 4 bases to trimming and J lost 4 bases, with 11 bases between them. From germline, CDR1 is MNHEY and CDR2 SMNVEV (reference sequence). The CDR3 consists of 13 residues. Here the CDR3 reads CASSSGRGYEQYF. The CDR3, as DNA: TGTGCCAGCAGTTCGGGCAGGGGATACGAGCAGTACTTC.

V and J are TRBV11-2 and TRBJ2-3; D is unclear. The CDR3 spans 15 residues. Trimming removed 2 bases at V and 1 base at J, with 10 bases between. In germline, CDR1 is SGHAT, CDR2 FQNNGV. The chain's CDR3 is CASSLPLPGTDTQYF. The CDR3 DNA reads as TGTGCCAGCAGCTTACCACTCCCGGGCACAGATACGCAGTATTTT.

This clone was observed a handful of times. The chain links TRBV12-5 to TRBJ1-3; TRBD1 matches at 7 bases. Trimming removed 2 bases from V and 0 bases from J; junction bases left unmatched: 7. Germline CDR1 and CDR2: LGHNT and FRNRAP. This CDR3 is 17 amino acids long. The chain's CDR3 is CASGLWKGASSGNTIYF. The CDR3 region has the DNA TGTGCTAGTGGTTTGTGGAAGGGGGCTTCCTCTGGAAACACCATATATTTT.

The chain employs TRBV7-2 and TRBJ1-3; 8 nucleotides agree with TRBD1. The CDR3 covers 18 residues. Losses at the gene ends were 2 bases for V and 1 base for J; bases not matched to a gene: 10. Looked up from germline, CDR1 is SGHTA and CDR2 is FQGNSA. CDR3 sequence: CASSLTGQGKISGNTIYF. The CDR3 bases are TGTGCCAGCAGCTTAACAGGACAGGGAAAGATTTCTGGAAACACCATATATTTT.